The 28 T cell receptor beta chains reported below all come from one sample, sequenced in a study of T cells in Graves' hyperthyroidism and ophthalmopathy. Using RNA transcripts as the source, TCR beta CDR3 regions were amplified. First-round RT-PCR of the TCR CDR3 relied on the HTBI primer set. Using its own MiXCR run on the multiplex PCR reads, TCRdb lists one record per CDR3 protein. This sample has roughly 250,000 distinct CDR3 sequences, with 16% found just once. The source material was blood. Source of these receptors: a woman aged 18-29 years with Graves' ophthalmopathy.

This clonotype was counted at least ten times. The rearrangement uses TRBV29-1 and TRBJ2-7, with a weak D call TRBD1 (6 bases). Germline-derived CDR1 and CDR2 are SQVTM and ANQGSEA. The CDR3 runs to 12 residues. V lost 6 bases and J lost 2, with 11 bases in between. The CDR3 is CSVQGRTYEQYF. In DNA, the CDR3 is TGCAGCGTACAGGGTCGGACCTACGAGCAGTACTTC.

The J gene is TRBJ1-4, the V gene TRBV7-3; D gene uncertain. The CDR3 runs 15 residues. In germline, CDR1 is SGHTA, CDR2 FQGTGA. Trimming pared 0 bases from V and 4 bases from J, leaving 9 bases between. CDR3 sequence (DNA): TGTGCCAGCAGCTTAACGGGGTCGCGTAATGAAAAACTGTTTTTT. It specifies CASSLTGSRNEKLFF.

This clonotype has a count of ten or more. The chain links TRBV2 to TRBJ1-6; TRBD1 might be the D (6 bases). Per the germline V gene, CDR1 is SNHLY and CDR2 is FYNNEI. The CDR3 totals 16 residues. The V and J ends lost 6 bases and 0 bases respectively, with 12 bases between them. Here the CDR3 reads CASRLQGTSYNSPLHF. The CDR3 coding sequence is TGTGCCAGCAGGCTACAGGGAACCTCCTATAATTCACCCCTCCACTTT.

In its sample, this clonotype was seen a few times. This chain uses TRBV15 with TRBJ2-1; 9 positions match TRBD1. The closer fit of TRBJ2-7 to the DNA end suggests the J call may be wrong. Germline CDR1 LNHNV, CDR2 YYDKDF (reference sequence). The CDR3 has 11 residues. CDR3: CATGTGNEQYF. CDR3 DNA sequence: TGTGCCACCGGGACAGGGAATGAGCAGTACTTC.

This clonotype has ten or more counts. The chain links TRBV2 to TRBJ2-7; D is perhaps TRBD2 (6 bases). CDR1 and CDR2 from the germline V gene are SNHLY and FYNNEI. The CDR3 has 14 residues. V was pared by 11 bases and J by 1 base, with 18 bases between. The DNA for the CDR3 is TGTGCCTTACGGAGGGAGGTTGCGTCCTACGAGCAGTACTTC. Translated, it gives CALRREVASYEQYF.

This clonotype occurred many times. The chain has TRBV5-1 and TRBJ2-2, with 11 nucleotides matching TRBD1. V was clipped by 0 bases and J by 4 bases; unmatched bases: 5. CDR1 SGHRS and CDR2 YFSETQ come from the germline V gene. The CDR3 has 17 amino acids. The chain's CDR3 is CASSLAWGTGGTGELFF. CDR3 nucleotide sequence: TGCGCCAGCAGCTTGGCCTGGGGGACAGGGGGCACCGGGGAGCTGTTTTTT.

This clonotype has only a few counts. The chain uses TRBV20-1 and TRBJ2-4, with TRBD2 matching 10 bases. CDR3 length: 16 residues. From germline, CDR1 is DFQATT and CDR2 SNEGSKA (reference sequence). V dropped 1 base and J dropped 0; count of bases not matched to a gene: 3. This CDR3 reads CSARGLAGLAKNIQYF. DNA of the CDR3: TGCAGTGCTAGAGGACTAGCGGGTCTAGCCAAAAACATTCAGTACTTC.

This clonotype showed up many times. V usage is TRBV20-1 and J usage is TRBJ1-1; no definite D call. CDR1 and CDR2 (germline): DFQATT, SNEGSKA (reference sequence). CDR3 length equals 15 residues. The V and J ends lost 1 base and 2 bases respectively, with 14 bases between them. CDR3 region: CSARVYTDLNTEAFF. As DNA, the CDR3 is TGCAGTGCTAGAGTTTATACAGATTTAAACACTGAAGCTTTCTTT.

The chain employs TRBV20-1 and TRBJ2-5; 8 nucleotides match TRBD2. V lost 3 bases and J lost 2; bases outside the gene matches: 5. Germline V gives CDR1 DFQATT, CDR2 SNEGSKA (reference sequence). The CDR3 is 14 residues long. As DNA, the CDR3 is TGCAGTGCTAGGGCGGGGGGATCACAAGAGACCCAGTACTTC. It specifies CSARAGGSQETQYF.

This clonotype was counted ten times or more. The genes are TRBV2 and TRBJ2-7; TRBD1 agrees at 8 bases. Germline CDR1 is SNHLY and CDR2 is FYNNEI. The CDR3 has 17 residues. V shed 0 bases and J 5 bases; nucleotides not matched to a gene: 12. This CDR3 is CASSEADRAQYRDEQYF. In nucleotides, the CDR3 is TGTGCCAGCAGTGAAGCGGACAGGGCACAATACAGGGACGAGCAGTACTTC.

This clonotype was found many times. V usage is TRBV11-2 and J usage is TRBJ2-2; tentatively, D is TRBD1 or TRBD2 (5 bases each). V was pared by 1 base and J by 2 bases, with 20 bases between. The CDR3 consists of 19 residues. CDR1 and CDR2 (germline): SGHAT, FQNNGV. CDR3 residues: CASSLGPTRGTFNTGELFF. The CDR3 bases are TGTGCCAGCAGCTTAGGCCCAACGAGGGGCACCTTCAACACCGGGGAGCTGTTTTTT.

As regards this clonotype: A much bigger clone sits one base away, suggesting this may be a read error. The chain employs TRBV10-3 and TRBJ2-7, with a tentative D call TRBD1 (5 bases). Germline-derived CDR1 and CDR2 are ENHRY and SYGVKD. The CDR3 runs 13 residues. In DNA, the CDR3 is TGTGCCATCAGTGAAGGGGCCACCTACGAGCAGCACTTC. Translating gives CAISEGATYEQHF.

This clonotype was counted many times. The chain has TRBV24-1 and TRBJ2-5, with 12 nucleotides matching TRBD2. Unmatched junction bases numbered 7, after V lost 4 bases and J lost 5 bases. Germline CDR1 and CDR2: KGHDR and SFDVKD. This CDR3 has 16 residues. The CDR3 sequence is CATSEPSGREGETQYF. CDR3 in DNA: TGTGCCACCAGTGAGCCTAGCGGGAGGGAAGGGGAGACCCAGTACTTC.

This clonotype showed up many times. J is TRBJ2-3 and V is TRBV6-1, with D tentatively TRBD2 (7 bases). This CDR3 spans 15 amino acids. Germline loops: CDR1 MNHNS, CDR2 SASEGT. The germline V and J ends were trimmed by 2 bases and 1 base, with 10 bases remaining between them. The CDR3 sequence is CASSESGGRTDTQYF. The CDR3 nucleotides read TGTGCCAGCAGTGAATCCGGGGGGCGCACAGATACGCAGTATTTT.

A remark on this clonotype: One junction end does not reproduce the germline sequence, and a read error may be involved. The chain has TRBV7-9 and TRBJ2-5; 13 nucleotides align to TRBD2. Germline V gene sequence: CDR1 SEHNR, CDR2 FQNEAQ (reference sequence). The length of the CDR3 is 16 residues. CDR3 DNA: TGCGCCAGCAGGACACTAGCGGGAGGGTTCCAAGAGACCCAGTACTTC. It is translated as CASRTLAGGFQETQYF.

This clonotype turned up a few times. The rearrangement joins TRBV19 to TRBJ1-1, with TRBD1 identical over 10 bases. CDR3 length equals 16 residues. Germline loops: CDR1 LNHDA, CDR2 SQIVND (reference sequence). Trimming removed 5 bases from V and 1 base from J; junction bases left unmatched: 7. For the CDR3, the DNA is TGTGCCAGTAGTGTGACAGGGGGCGCGAGGAACACTGAAGCTTTCTTT. This translates into CASSVTGGARNTEAFF.

This clonotype was found many times. The J gene is TRBJ2-3, the V gene TRBV6-5, with D possibly being TRBD2 (6 bases). CDR3 length: 16 amino acids. Trimming pared 0 bases from V and 3 bases from J, leaving 13 bases between. Looked up from germline, CDR1 is MNHEY and CDR2 is SVGAGI. This CDR3 is CASSYSLGSGTDTQYF. In DNA form, the CDR3 reads TGTGCCAGCAGTTACTCTCTCGGGAGCGGGACAGATACGCAGTATTTT.

This clonotype was detected only a few times. CDR3 residues: CASSGRAGTYEQYF. CDR3 sequence (DNA): TGTGCCAGTAGCGGGAGGGCCGGGACCTACGAGCAGTACTTC. The genes are TRBV19 and TRBJ2-7, with 8 bases aligning to TRBD2. This CDR3 region has 14 residues. Germline loops: CDR1 LNHDA, CDR2 SQIVND (reference sequence). With 6 bases clipped from V and 2 bases from J, the junction kept 6 bases outside the gene matches.

This clonotype was counted ten times or more. The V and J genes are TRBV24-1 and TRBJ2-1; 8 bases line up with TRBD2. The V gene's germline CDR1 is KGHDR and CDR2 SFDVKD. CDR3 length: 17 amino acids. V trimming: 3 bases; J trimming: 0 bases; junction bases outside the gene matches: 6. The CDR3: CATSDSLAGSSYNEQFF. The CDR3 DNA is TGTGCCACCAGTGATAGCCTAGCGGGTAGCTCCTACAATGAGCAGTTCTTC.

This clonotype showed up many times. The chain has TRBV24-1 and TRBJ2-2; TRBD2 agrees at 8 bases. This CDR3 region has 18 residues. Germline lookup yields CDR1 KGHDR and CDR2 SFDVKD. Trimming took 4 bases from V and 4 from J; bases not matched to a gene: 13. CDR3 sequence (DNA): TGTGCCACCAGTGACCCTCGTAGCGGGAACCCGGGCACCGGGGAGCTGTTTTTT. It encodes CATSDPRSGNPGTGELFF.

This clonotype has a count of ten or more. The chain couples TRBV18 to TRBJ2-7; TRBD2 is a possible D gene (5 bases). Trimming left V 2 bases short and J 5 bases short, with 22 bases between. There are 17 residues in the CDR3. Germline CDR1 and CDR2: KGHSH and LQKENI. The CDR3 protein is CASSPKRSGPSGNEQYF. CDR3 DNA sequence: TGTGCCAGCTCACCAAAGCGGTCCGGACCCTCAGGCAACGAGCAGTACTTC.

At least ten counts were recorded for this clonotype. The CDR3 nucleotides read TGTGCCAGCAGCCTTACCATGACGCCGTCGGAAGCTTTCTTT. This gives the protein CASSLTMTPSEAFF. The rearrangement links TRBV11-2 to TRBJ1-1; no clear D gene. Germline CDR1 reads SGHAT; CDR2 reads FQNNGV. The V gene lost 5 bases and the J gene lost 8 bases, with 18 bases spanning the gap. This CDR3 spans 14 amino acids.

This clonotype was counted at least ten times. The gene calls are TRBV12-3 or TRBV12-4 and TRBJ2-1; either TRBD1 or TRBD2 may fit D (6 bases each). The CDR3 totals 16 residues. V shed 2 bases and J shed 8 bases, with 19 bases lying between them. The DNA for the CDR3 is TGTGCCAGCAGTTTAAACCCACAAAACGGGGGCGATGAGCAGTTCTTC. It codes for CASSLNPQNGGDEQFF.

Worth noting for this clonotype: A much larger clone is a single base away; this may be a read error. This chain links TRBV12-3 or TRBV12-4 with TRBJ2-1; D is unresolved. The V end lost 4 bases, the J end lost 1 base, and 8 bases lay between the germline ends. The CDR3 is made up of 14 amino acids. CDR3 sequence (DNA): TGTGCCAGCAGTTCCGCGGTTTCCTACAATGAGCAGTTCTTC. Protein: CASSSAVSYNEQFF.

Ten or more counts support this clonotype. The V gene is TRBV11-3, the J gene TRBJ2-3; no firm D call. V lost 4 bases to trimming and J lost 9 bases, with 14 bases between them. Germline V CDR1 and CDR2: SGHNT, YENEEA. The CDR3 length is 13 residues. Written as DNA, the CDR3 is TGTGCCAGCAGCTCGGCGACACGGCGGACGCAGTATTTT. Translated, it gives CASSSATRRTQYF.

This clonotype has ten or more counts. The gene calls are TRBV6-5 and TRBJ2-1; the D is unclear. The CDR3 contains 14 residues. Deletions cut 1 base from V and 8 bases from J, with 12 bases between. Germline V gives CDR1 MNHEY, CDR2 SVGAGI. CDR3 sequence: CASSYYVGNYEQFF. The CDR3 DNA is TGTGCCAGCAGTTACTATGTAGGGAATTATGAGCAGTTCTTC.

In its sample, this clonotype was seen many times. This chain links TRBV20-1 with TRBJ2-3; the match to TRBD2 covers 11 bases. Germline-derived CDR1 and CDR2 are DFQATT and SNEGSKA (reference sequence). V gave up 5 bases and J gave up 5 bases; unmatched junction bases: 9. The CDR3 extends over 15 amino acids. The CDR3 protein is CSAYTGTSGLDTQYF. CDR3 DNA sequence: TGCAGTGCTTATACCGGGACTAGCGGCCTAGATACGCAGTATTTT.

The gene calls are TRBV28 and TRBJ2-7, with TRBD2 matching over 8 bases. V dropped 4 bases and J dropped 4; count of bases not matched to a gene: 6. Germline CDR1 reads MDHEN; CDR2 reads SYDVKM. This CDR3 has 14 amino acids. CDR3 nucleotide sequence: TGTGCCAGCAGTTACCCGGGAGGGCCTTACGAGCAGTACTTC. Its translation is CASSYPGGPYEQYF.